The next 12 T cell receptor beta chains were all read from a single sample in a study of cytomegalovirus exposure and HLA in healthy donors. The study ran its PCR with 60 Vbeta and 13 Jbeta primers. The protocol was immunoSEQ multiplex PCR, while the TCRdb copy is restricted to in-frame clones and leaves out a portion. The table has fewer than 60,000 clones, around 77% seen once. The sequenced sample was PBMCs. These TCRs come from a woman aged 35 to 49 in good health and CMV-seropositive.

The chain recombines TRBV6-6 with TRBJ1-2; the D gene is possibly TRBD1 (5 bases). Trimming shortened V by 3 bases and J by 5 bases, and 13 bases separated the two germline ends. The CDR3 runs to 14 residues. Per germline, CDR1 MNHNY and CDR2 SVGAGI (reference sequence). CDR3 in DNA: TGTGCCAGCAGTTATATGGGGGGTTATTATGGCTACACCTTC. Encoded protein: CASSYMGGYYGYTF.

This chain connects TRBV5-8 to TRBJ2-3; D not resolved. The CDR3 loop spans 13 amino acids. Germline CDR1 reads SGHTS; CDR2 reads YDEGEE. V gave up 4 bases and J gave up 5 bases, with 11 bases separating them. CDR3 sequence: CASSPRGLDTQYF. CDR3 nucleotide sequence: TGTGCCAGCAGCCCCCGAGGATTAGATACGCAGTATTTT.

The rearrangement links TRBV9 to TRBJ1-2; 10 bases match TRBD1. Germline V CDR1 and CDR2: SGDLS, YYNGEE. The CDR3 extends over 16 amino acids. Losses at the gene ends were 3 bases for V and 8 bases for J; bases not matched to a gene: 13. DNA of the CDR3: TGTGCCAGCAGCGCCGACGCTCGGGGGACAGGGGACGGCTACACCTTC. This sequence encodes CASSADARGTGDGYTF. Combining the CDR3 with reference TRBV9 and TRBJ1-2 gives the whole variable domain DSGVTQTPKHLITATGQRVTLRCSPRSGDLSVYWYQQSLDQGLQFLIQYYNGEERAKGNILERFSAQQFPDLHSELNLSSLELGDSALYFCASSADARGTGDGYTFGSGTRLTVV.

In its sample, this clone was seen a few times. The rearrangement uses TRBV7-3 and TRBJ2-1, with 9 bases identical to TRBD2. This CDR3 spans 15 amino acids. Germline lookup yields CDR1 SGHTA and CDR2 FQGTGA. J was trimmed by 9 bases and V by 2 bases; bases with no gene match: 8. Here the CDR3 reads CASSLERGEGSEQFF. CDR3 sequence (DNA): TGTGCCAGCAGCTTAGAGCGGGGGGAGGGAAGTGAGCAGTTCTTC.

This chain uses TRBV9 with TRBJ2-6; the match to TRBD1 covers 8 bases. V was clipped by 4 bases and J by 0 bases; unmatched bases: 6. Germline CDR1 reads SGDLS; CDR2 reads YYNGEE. This CDR3 is built from 17 residues. The DNA of the CDR3 is TGTGCCAGCAGCATCCAGGGGGCTTACTCTGGGGCCAACGTCCTGACTTTC. Protein sequence: CASSIQGAYSGANVLTF.

V is TRBV15 and J is TRBJ2-1, with 7 positions matching TRBD2. V lost 5 bases and J lost 3; bases outside the gene matches: 16. This CDR3 has 18 residues. Germline loops: CDR1 LNHNV, CDR2 YYDKDF (reference sequence). The CDR3 protein is CATSGSTSPAGFYNEQFF. The CDR3 DNA is TGTGCCACCAGCGGCAGTACCTCCCCAGCGGGGTTCTACAATGAGCAGTTCTTC.

The chain employs TRBV6-6 and TRBJ1-1; the D gene is possibly TRBD1 (5 bases). Germline assignment: CDR1 MNHNY and CDR2 SVGAGI (reference sequence). There are 13 residues in the CDR3. V was clipped by 5 bases and J by 0 bases, with 7 bases between them. The CDR3 region has the DNA TGTGCCAGCAGTCCGACAGTGAACACTGAAGCTTTCTTT. Translation gives CASSPTVNTEAFF.

This clone was seen only once. V usage is TRBV15 and J usage is TRBJ1-2; no clear D gene. This CDR3 has 15 amino acids. The germline CDR1 and CDR2 sequences are LNHNV and YYDKDF (reference sequence). The V gene lost 0 bases and the J gene lost 2 bases, with 10 bases spanning the gap. Here the CDR3 DNA reads TGTGCCACCAGCAGAGATCTCTACAGAAACTATGGCTACACCTTC. Protein sequence: CATSRDLYRNYGYTF.

The rearrangement uses TRBV14 and TRBJ1-6; 11 bases fit TRBD1. Germline CDR1 reads SGHDN; CDR2 reads FVKESK. The CDR3 totals 17 residues. Trimming removed 0 bases from V and 9 bases from J; junction bases left unmatched: 7. The CDR3 coding sequence is TGTGCCAGCAGCCAAGAGATTGGGGGGACAGGGGGTTCACCCCTCCACTTT. Protein product: CASSQEIGGTGGSPLHF. The whole variable domain, filled in from reference TRBV14 and TRBJ1-6, reads EAGVTQFPSHSVIEKGQTVTLRCDPISGHDNLYWYRRVMGKEIKFLLHFVKESKQDESGMPNNRFLAERTGGTYSTLKVQPAELEDSGVYFCASSQEIGGTGGSPLHFGNGTRLTVT.

This clone was seen more than once but under ten times. The DNA for the CDR3 is TGTGCCAGCAGGTGGGGGGATTCCCAAGAGACCCAGTACTTC. This translates into CASRWGDSQETQYF. The gene calls are TRBV27 and TRBJ2-5, with D perhaps matching TRBD2 (6 bases). This CDR3 spans 14 amino acids. Germline CDR1 and CDR2: MNHEY and SMNVEV (reference sequence). V dropped 6 bases and J dropped 1 base, with 12 bases sitting between them.

J is TRBJ2-1 and V is TRBV5-1, with 7 bases matching TRBD1. Unmatched junction bases numbered 13, after V lost 4 bases and J lost 3 bases. Germline values: CDR1 SGHRS, CDR2 YFSETQ. The CDR3 length is 17 residues. The CDR3 protein is CASSRGKGDRLYNEQFF. CDR3 in DNA: TGCGCCAGCAGCAGAGGGAAGGGGGACAGACTCTACAATGAGCAGTTCTTC.

This clone occurred a few times. This chain links TRBV6-1 with TRBJ1-2; 9 positions match TRBD1. The CDR3 has 17 residues. V dropped 4 bases and J dropped 2; count of bases not matched to a gene: 11. Germline CDR1 and CDR2: MNHNS and SASEGT. CDR3 sequence: CASSGPLPGQGNYGYTF. CDR3 DNA: TGTGCCAGCAGTGGCCCCCTTCCGGGACAGGGAAACTATGGCTACACCTTC.